The rows below give T cell receptor beta chains drawn from one sample of a study of OX40 agonist ivuxolimab in advanced cancers. Profiled with immunoSEQ multiplex PCR; TCRdb holds only in-frame clones, not every one. In the table there are around 77,000 clones, about 89% of which are singletons. Sequenced here: CD4+ or CD8+ T cells sorted from blood, sampled in a trial of the OX40 agonist ivuxolimab. Every receptor here comes from an adult with an advanced solid tumor such as melanoma, head and neck, liver or kidney cancer. CDR3s include the opening cysteine and the closing phenylalanine or tryptophan. A D gene is named only where the DNA matches it firmly. Not all rows give a size; the values are once, few, many and, for expanded clones, a class.

>TRBV7-9|TRBJ2-7|NA|NA
CASGGVHEQYF
TGTGCCAGTGGGGGAGTTCACGAGCAGTACTTC
>TRBV28|TRBJ2-5|NA|NA
CASSFSWGGQETQYF
TGTGCCAGCAGTTTCTCCTGGGGAGGCCAAGAGACCCAGTACTTC
>TRBV6-6|TRBJ2-7|NA|NA
CASSPDYYEQYF
TGTGCCAGCAGTCCGGATTACTACGAGCAGTACTTC
>TRBV9|TRBJ1-1|NA|NA
CASSVAGRKYGATPDTEAFF
TGTGCCAGCAGCGTAGCGGGCAGGAAGTATGGAGCTACACCCGACACTGAAGCTTTCTTT
>TRBV5-8|TRBJ2-3|TRBD1|once
CASSLLGTGSTDTQYF
TGTGCCAGCAGCTTGTTAGGGACAGGGTCCACAGATACGCAGTATTTT
>TRBV2|TRBJ2-5|NA|NA
CASSVTGTHGTQETQYF
TGTGCCAGCAGTGTTACCGGGACACACGGGACCCAAGAGACCCAGTACTTC
>TRBV9|TRBJ2-7|NA|NA
CASSVGDPLPGEQYF
TGTGCCAGCAGCGTAGGCGACCCCCTACCTGGCGAGCAGTACTTC
>TRBV27|TRBJ1-5|NA|NA
CASSLRGHNQPQHF
TGTGCCAGCAGTTTAAGAGGACATAATCAGCCCCAGCATTTT
>TRBV11-2|TRBJ2-7|TRBD1|once
CASSGDSYEQYF
TGTGCCAGCAGCGGGGACAGCTACGAGCAGTACTTC
>TRBV11-1|TRBJ2-1|NA|NA
CASSFGPGKYNEQFF
TGTGCCAGCAGCTTCGGCCCCGGGAAGTACAATGAGCAGTTCTTC
>TRBV13|TRBJ1-5|NA|few
CASSFAAISPQPQHF
TGTGCCAGCAGCTTCGCGGCAATCTCCCCCCAGCCCCAGCATTTT
>TRBV27|TRBJ2-1|NA|once
CASSQYNEQFF
TGTGCCAGCAGTCAGTACAATGAGCAGTTCTTC
>TRBV7-6|TRBJ1-5|NA|NA
CASSSGGYNQPQHF
TGTGCCAGCAGCTCCGGGGGCTACAATCAGCCCCAGCATTTT
>TRBV27|TRBJ2-1|TRBD2|NA
CASRTGGPVNEQFF
TGTGCCAGCAGGACGGGAGGGCCGGTAAATGAGCAGTTCTTC
>TRBV19|TRBJ1-4|TRBD1|NA
CASSIPGQVNEKLFF
TGTGCCAGTAGTATTCCGGGACAGGTTAATGAAAAACTGTTTTTT